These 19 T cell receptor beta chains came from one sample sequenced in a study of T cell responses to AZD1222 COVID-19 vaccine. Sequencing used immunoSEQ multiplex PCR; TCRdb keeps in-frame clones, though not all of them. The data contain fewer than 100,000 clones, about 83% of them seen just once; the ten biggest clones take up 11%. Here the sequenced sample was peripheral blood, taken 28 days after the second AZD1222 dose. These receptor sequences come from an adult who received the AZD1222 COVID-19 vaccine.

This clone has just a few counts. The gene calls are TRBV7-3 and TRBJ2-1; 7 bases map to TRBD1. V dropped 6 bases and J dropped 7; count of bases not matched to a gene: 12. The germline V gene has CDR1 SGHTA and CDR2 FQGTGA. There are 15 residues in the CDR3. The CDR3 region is CASSFTGAMGNEQFF. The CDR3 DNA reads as TGTGCCAGCAGTTTTACAGGGGCCATGGGGAATGAGCAGTTCTTC.

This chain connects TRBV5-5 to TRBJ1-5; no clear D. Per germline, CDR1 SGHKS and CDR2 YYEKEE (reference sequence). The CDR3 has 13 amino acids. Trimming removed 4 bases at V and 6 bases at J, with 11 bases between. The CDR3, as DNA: TGTGCCAGCAGCACCCTTATAAGTCAGCCCCAGCATTTT. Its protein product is CASSTLISQPQHF.

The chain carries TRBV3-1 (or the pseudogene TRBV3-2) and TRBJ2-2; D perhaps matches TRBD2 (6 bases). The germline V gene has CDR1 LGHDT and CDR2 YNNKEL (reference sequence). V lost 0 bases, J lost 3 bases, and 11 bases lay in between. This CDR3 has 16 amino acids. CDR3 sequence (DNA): TGTGCCAGCAGCCAAGATCGGGACTCATACACCGGGGAGCTGTTTTTT. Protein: CASSQDRDSYTGELFF.

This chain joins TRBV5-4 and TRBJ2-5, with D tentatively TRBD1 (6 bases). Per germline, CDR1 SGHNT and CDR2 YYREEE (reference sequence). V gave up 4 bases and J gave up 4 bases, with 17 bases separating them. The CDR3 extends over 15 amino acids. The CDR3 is CASSGGGLDRETQYF. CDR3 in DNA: TGTGCCAGCAGCGGGGGCGGTCTAGATAGAGAGACCCAGTACTTC.

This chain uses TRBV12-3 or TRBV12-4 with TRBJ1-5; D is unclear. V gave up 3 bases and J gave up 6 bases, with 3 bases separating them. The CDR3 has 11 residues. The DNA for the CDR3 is TGTGCCAGCAGTTTCTTTCAGCCCCAGCATTTT. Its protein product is CASSFFQPQHF.

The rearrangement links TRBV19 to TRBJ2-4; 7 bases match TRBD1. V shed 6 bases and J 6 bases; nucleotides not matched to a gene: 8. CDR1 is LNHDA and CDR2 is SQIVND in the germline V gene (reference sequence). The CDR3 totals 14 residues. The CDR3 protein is CASSNPGDRNIQYF. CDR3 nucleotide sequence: TGTGCCAGTAGCAACCCTGGGGACAGAAACATTCAGTACTTC.

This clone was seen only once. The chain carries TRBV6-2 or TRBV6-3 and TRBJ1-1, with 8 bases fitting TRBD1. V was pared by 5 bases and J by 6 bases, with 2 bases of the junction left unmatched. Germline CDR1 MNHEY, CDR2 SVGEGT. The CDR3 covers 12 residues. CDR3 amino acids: CASSQQGAEAFF. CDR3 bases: TGTGCCAGCAGTCAACAGGGGGCTGAAGCTTTCTTT.

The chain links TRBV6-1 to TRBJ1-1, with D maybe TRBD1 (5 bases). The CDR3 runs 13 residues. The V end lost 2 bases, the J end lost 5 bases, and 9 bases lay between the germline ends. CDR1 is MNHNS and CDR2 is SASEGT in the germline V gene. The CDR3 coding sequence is TGTGCCAGCAGTGAAATACAGGATACTGAAGCTTTCTTT. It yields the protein CASSEIQDTEAFF.

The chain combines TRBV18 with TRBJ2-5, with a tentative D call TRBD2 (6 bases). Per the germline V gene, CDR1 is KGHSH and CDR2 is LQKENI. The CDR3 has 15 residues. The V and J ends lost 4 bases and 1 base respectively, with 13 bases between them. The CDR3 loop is CASSQKPGVQETQYF. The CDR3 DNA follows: TGTGCCAGCTCACAAAAGCCGGGAGTCCAAGAGACCCAGTACTTC.

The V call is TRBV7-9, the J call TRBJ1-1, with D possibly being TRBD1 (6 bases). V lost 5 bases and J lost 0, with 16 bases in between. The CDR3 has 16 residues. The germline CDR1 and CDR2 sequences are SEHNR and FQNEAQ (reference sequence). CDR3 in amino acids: CASSGGDNGLNTEAFF. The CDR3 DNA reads TGTGCCAGCAGCGGAGGGGACAACGGATTGAACACTGAAGCTTTCTTT.

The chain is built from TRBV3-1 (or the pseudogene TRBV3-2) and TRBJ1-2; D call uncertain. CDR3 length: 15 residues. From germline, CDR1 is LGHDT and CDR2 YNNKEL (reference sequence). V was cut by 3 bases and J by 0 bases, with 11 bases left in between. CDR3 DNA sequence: TGTGCCAGCAGCCACTATACATCTCCTAACTATGGCTACACCTTC. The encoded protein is CASSHYTSPNYGYTF.

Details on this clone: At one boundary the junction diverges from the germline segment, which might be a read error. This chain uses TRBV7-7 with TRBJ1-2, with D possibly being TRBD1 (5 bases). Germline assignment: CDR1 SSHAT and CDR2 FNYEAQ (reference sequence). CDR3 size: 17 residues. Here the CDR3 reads CASSLGPQGRPNYGYTF. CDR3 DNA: TGTGCTAGCAGCTTAGGACCCCAGGGCAGGCCTAACTATGGCTACACCTTC.

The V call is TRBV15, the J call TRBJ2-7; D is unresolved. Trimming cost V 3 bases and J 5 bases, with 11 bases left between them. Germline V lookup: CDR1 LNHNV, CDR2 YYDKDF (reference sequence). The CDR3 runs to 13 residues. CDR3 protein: CATSRDDTHEQYF. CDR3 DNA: TGTGCCACCAGCAGGGACGACACCCACGAGCAGTACTTC.

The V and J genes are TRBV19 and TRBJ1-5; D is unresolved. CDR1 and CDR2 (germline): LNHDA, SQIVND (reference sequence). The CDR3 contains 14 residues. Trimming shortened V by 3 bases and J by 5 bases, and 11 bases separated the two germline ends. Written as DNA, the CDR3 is TGTGCCAGTAGTATGTCCCGATACGATCAGCCCCAGCATTTT. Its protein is CASSMSRYDQPQHF.

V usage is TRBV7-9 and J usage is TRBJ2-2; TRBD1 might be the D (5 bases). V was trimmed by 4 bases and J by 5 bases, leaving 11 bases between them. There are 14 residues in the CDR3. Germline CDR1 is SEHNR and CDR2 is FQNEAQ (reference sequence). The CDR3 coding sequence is TGTGCCAGCAGCTCCCAGGGTGGGACCGGGGAGCTGTTTTTT. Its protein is CASSSQGGTGELFF.

CDR3 loop: CASSPEGFGSPLHF. CDR3 DNA sequence: TGTGCCAGCTCACCAGAGGGTTTCGGTTCACCCCTCCACTTT. The J gene is TRBJ1-6, the V gene TRBV18; D uncertain. The CDR3 covers 14 residues. V was clipped by 2 bases and J by 9 bases, with 11 bases between them. The germline V gene has CDR1 KGHSH and CDR2 LQKENI.

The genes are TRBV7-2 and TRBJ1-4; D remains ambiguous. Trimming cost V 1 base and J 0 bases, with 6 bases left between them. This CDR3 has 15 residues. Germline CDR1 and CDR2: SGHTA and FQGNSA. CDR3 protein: CASSLGGSTNEKLFF. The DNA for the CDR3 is TGTGCCAGCAGCTTAGGCGGCTCAACTAATGAAAAACTGTTTTTT.

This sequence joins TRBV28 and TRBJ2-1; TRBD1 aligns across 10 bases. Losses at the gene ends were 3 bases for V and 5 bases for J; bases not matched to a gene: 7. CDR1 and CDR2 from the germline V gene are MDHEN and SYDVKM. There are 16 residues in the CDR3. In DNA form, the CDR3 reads TGTGCCAGCAGTTTCGAAGGGACAGGGGATGACAATGAGCAGTTCTTC. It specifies CASSFEGTGDDNEQFF.

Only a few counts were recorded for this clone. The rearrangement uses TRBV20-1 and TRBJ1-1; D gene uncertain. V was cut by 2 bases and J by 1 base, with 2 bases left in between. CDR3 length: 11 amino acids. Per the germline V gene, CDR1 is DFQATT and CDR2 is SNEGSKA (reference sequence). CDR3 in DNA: TGCAGTGCTAGACAGAACACTGAAGCTTTCTTT. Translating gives CSARQNTEAFF.